This TCR beta chain originates from a study of human CD8 memory T cell subsets. TCR beta libraries were made by UMI-labeled 5' RACE. Original handling: TCR beta libraries each contained roughly 3,000 to 20,000 functional CDR3 beta clonotypes. No DNA is given; TCRdb re-called the 5' RACE reads and lists each CDR3 protein once. TCRdb, not the original authors, processed these V and J calls. In total, the table holds around 9,600 distinct CDR3 sequences. The CDR3 spans 14 residues. From germline, CDR1 is MNHEY and CDR2 SVGAGI. Study conclusions and caveats: Only T cell receptor beta chains were sequenced in this study. High diversity, at similar levels, marked stem-like memory and precursor exhausted T cells but not effector memory cells.

Among CD8+ T cells, TPEX were CCR7+ PD-1+ TIGIT+ early memory cells with exhausted-like traits. Worth noting for this clonotype: Antigen unknown.

Sample: CD8+ T cells from PBMCs. This TCR derives from a human donor in good health. V is TRBV6-5 and J is TRBJ1-4; TCRdb indicates TRBD1, and absent DNA this call remains unverified. The chain's CDR3 is CASGYPQGNEKLFF.